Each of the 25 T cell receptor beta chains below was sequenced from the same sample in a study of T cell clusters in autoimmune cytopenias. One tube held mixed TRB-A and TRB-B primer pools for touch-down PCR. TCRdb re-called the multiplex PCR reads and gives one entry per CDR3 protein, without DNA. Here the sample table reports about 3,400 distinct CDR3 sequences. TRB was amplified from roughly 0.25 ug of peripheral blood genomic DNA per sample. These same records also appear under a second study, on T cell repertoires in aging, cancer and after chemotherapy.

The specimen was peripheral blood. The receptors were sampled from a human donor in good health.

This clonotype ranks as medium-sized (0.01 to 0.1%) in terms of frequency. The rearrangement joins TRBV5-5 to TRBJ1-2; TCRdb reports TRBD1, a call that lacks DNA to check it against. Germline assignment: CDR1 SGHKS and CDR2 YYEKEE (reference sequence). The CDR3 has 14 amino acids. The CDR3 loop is CASSSGTDPYGYTF.

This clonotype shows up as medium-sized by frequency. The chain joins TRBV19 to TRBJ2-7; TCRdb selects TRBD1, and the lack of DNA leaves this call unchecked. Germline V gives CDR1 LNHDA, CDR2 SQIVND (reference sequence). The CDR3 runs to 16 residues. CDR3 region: CASSVAGTGGDYEQYF.

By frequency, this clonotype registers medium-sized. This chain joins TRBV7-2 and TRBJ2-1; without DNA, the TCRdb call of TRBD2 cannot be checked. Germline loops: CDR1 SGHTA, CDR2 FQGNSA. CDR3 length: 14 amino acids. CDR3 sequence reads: CASSLGGRDDEQFF.

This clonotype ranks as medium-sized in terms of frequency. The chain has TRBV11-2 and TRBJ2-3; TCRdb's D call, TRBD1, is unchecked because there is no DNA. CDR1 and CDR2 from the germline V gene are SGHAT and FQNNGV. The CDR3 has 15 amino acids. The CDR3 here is CASSPRTGSTDTQYF.

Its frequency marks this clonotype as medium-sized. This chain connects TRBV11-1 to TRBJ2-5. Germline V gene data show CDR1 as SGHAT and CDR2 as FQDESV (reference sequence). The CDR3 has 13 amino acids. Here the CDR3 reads CASSLDLGETQYF.

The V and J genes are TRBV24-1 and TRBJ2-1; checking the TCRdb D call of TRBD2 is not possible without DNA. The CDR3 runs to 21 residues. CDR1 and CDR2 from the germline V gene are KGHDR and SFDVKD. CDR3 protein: CATSDPGRTMASGTYSNEQFF.

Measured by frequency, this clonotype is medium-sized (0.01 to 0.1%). The CDR3 here is CASSDSPPTTGELFF. V is TRBV19 and J is TRBJ2-2; lacking DNA, the TRBD1 call made by TCRdb goes unchecked. The germline CDR1 and CDR2 sequences are LNHDA and SQIVND (reference sequence). The CDR3 totals 15 residues.

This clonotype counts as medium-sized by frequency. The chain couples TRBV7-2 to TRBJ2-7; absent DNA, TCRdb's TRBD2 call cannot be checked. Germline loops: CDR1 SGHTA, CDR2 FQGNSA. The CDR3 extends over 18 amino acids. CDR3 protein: CASSPPGLAGGLTYEQYF.

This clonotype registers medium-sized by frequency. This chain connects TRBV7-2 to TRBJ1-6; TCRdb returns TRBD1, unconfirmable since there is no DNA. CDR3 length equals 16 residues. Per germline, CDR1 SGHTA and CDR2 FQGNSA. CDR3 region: CASSNRPGSGNSPLHF.

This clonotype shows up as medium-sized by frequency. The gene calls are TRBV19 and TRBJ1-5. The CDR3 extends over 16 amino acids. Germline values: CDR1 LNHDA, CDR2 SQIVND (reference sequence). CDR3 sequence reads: CASSRGGRAPGQPQHF.

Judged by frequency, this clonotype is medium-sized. The CDR3 is CASSLVDNQPQHF. V gene TRBV7-2 combines with J gene TRBJ1-5. The CDR3 runs to 13 residues. From germline, CDR1 is SGHTA and CDR2 FQGNSA. The full variable domain, rest sourced from reference TRBV7-2 and TRBJ1-5, is GAGVSQSPSNKVTEKGKDVELRCDPISGHTALYWYRQSLGQGLEFLIYFQGNSAPDKSGLPSDRFSAERTGGSVSTLTIQRTQQEDSAVYLCASSLVDNQPQHFGDGTRLSIL.

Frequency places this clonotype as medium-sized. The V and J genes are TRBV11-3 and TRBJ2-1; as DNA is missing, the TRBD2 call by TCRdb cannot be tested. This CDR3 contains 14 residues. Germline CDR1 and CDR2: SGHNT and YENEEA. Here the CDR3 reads CASSSLAGNNEQFF.

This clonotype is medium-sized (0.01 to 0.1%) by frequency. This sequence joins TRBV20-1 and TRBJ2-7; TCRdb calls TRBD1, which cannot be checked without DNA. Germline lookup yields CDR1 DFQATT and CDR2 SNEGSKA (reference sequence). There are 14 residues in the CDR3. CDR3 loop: CSASGQRPTYEQYF.

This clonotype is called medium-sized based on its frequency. The CDR3 region is CAISNGGGDGPQHF. V gene TRBV10-3 combines with J gene TRBJ1-5; TCRdb's assignment of TRBD1 cannot be checked, as there is no DNA. This CDR3 contains 14 residues. The V gene's germline CDR1 is ENHRY and CDR2 SYGVKD.

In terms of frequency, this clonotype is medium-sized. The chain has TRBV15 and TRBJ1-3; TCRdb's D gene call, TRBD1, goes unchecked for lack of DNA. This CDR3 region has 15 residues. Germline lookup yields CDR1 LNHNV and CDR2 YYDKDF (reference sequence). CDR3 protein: CATSALGDGGNTIYF.

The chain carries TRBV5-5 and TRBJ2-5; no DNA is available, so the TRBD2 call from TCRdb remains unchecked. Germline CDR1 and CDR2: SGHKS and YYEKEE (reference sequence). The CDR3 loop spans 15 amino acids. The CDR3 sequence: CASSLGEGRQETQYF.

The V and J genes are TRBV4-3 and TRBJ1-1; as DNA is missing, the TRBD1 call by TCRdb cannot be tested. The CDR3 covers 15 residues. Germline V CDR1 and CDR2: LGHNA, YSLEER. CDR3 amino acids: CASSQGDRARTEAFF.

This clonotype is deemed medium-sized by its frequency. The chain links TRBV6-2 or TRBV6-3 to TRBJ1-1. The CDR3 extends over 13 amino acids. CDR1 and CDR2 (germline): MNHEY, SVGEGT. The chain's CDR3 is CASTRKENTEAFF.

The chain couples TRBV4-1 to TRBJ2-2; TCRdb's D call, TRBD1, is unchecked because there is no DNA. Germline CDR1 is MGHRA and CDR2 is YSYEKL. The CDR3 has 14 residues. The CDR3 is CASARGQNTGELFF.

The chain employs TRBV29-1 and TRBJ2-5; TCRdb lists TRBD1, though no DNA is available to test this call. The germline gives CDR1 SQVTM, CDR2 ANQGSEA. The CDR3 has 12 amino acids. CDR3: CSVGTEQETQYF.

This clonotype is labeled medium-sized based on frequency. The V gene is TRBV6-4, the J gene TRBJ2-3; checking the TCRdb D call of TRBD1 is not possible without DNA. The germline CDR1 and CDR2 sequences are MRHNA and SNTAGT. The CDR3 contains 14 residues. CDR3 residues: CASSDGQGADTQYF.

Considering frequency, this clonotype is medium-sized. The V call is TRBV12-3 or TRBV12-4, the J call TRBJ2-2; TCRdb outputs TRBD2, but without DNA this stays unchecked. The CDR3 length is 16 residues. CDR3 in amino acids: CASSSGLAGDAGELFF.

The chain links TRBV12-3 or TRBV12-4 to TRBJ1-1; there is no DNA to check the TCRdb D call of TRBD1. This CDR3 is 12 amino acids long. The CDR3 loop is CASSLPRAEAFF.

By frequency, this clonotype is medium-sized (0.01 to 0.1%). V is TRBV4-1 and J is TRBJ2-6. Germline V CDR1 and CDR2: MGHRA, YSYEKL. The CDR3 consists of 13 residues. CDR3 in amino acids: CASSQPGANVLTF.

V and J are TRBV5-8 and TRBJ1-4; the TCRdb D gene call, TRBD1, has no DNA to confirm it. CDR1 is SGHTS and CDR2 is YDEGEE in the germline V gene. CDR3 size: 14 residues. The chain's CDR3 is CASSLKGRNEKLFF.